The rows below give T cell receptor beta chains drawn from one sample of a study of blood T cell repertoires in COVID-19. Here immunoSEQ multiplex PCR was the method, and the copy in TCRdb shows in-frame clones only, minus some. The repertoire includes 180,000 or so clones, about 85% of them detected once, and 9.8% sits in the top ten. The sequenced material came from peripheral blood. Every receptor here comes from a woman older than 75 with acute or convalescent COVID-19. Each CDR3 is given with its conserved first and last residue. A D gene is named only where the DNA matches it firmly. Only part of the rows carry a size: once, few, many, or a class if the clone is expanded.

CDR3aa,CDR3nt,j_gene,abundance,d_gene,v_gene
CASSLASGRASEQYF,TGTGCCAGCAGCTTAGCTAGCGGGAGGGCCAGCGAGCAGTACTTC,TRBJ2-7,NA,TRBD2,TRBV7-2
CASSPSGQNTEAFF,TGTGCCAGCTCACCGTCCGGACAGAACACTGAAGCTTTCTTT,TRBJ1-1,NA,NA,TRBV18
CASSEYGTDQKGKLFF,TGTGCCAGCAGTGAATATGGGACAGATCAGAAAGGAAAACTGTTTTTT,TRBJ1-4,NA,TRBD1,TRBV25-1
CASSQVQDRDSYEQYF,TGTGCCAGCAGCCAAGTGCAGGACAGGGACTCATACGAGCAGTACTTC,TRBJ2-7,NA,TRBD1,TRBV3-1/TRBV3-2
CSGIQGDGEKLFF,TGCAGCGGTATTCAGGGGGATGGTGAAAAACTGTTTTTT,TRBJ1-4,NA,TRBD1,TRBV29-1
CATSRETASRTQYF,TGTGCCACCAGCAGAGAGACAGCGAGTAGGACCCAGTACTTC,TRBJ2-5,once,NA,TRBV15
CAIRFSGSRGANVLTF,TGTGCCATCAGATTCTCGGGGTCCCGGGGGGCCAACGTCCTGACTTTC,TRBJ2-6,NA,NA,TRBV10-3
CASSLDVGGNEQYF,TGCGCCAGCAGCTTGGACGTAGGGGGCAACGAGCAGTACTTC,TRBJ2-7,NA,TRBD1,TRBV5-1
CAWGLASTDTQYF,TGTGCCTGGGGACTAGCCAGCACAGATACGCAGTATTTT,TRBJ2-3,NA,TRBD2,TRBV30
CASRPAHRGNQPQHF,TGTGCCAGCAGGCCGGCGCATCGGGGCAATCAGCCCCAGCATTTT,TRBJ1-5,NA,NA,TRBV6-5
CASSYSTGGNSPLHF,TGTGCCAGTAGCTATTCGACAGGGGGGAATTCACCCCTCCACTTT,TRBJ1-6,NA,TRBD1,TRBV19
CASTGVIGEKLFF,TGTGCCAGCACGGGGGTGATTGGTGAAAAACTGTTTTTT,TRBJ1-4,NA,NA,TRBV2
CASSYTEIYGYTF,TGTGCCAGCAGTTACACGGAGATCTATGGCTACACCTTC,TRBJ1-2,NA,NA,TRBV6-2/TRBV6-3
CASSKVSASDTYNEQFF,TGTGCCAGCAGCAAAGTGTCAGCTAGCGATACCTACAATGAGCAGTTCTTC,TRBJ2-1,NA,NA,TRBV21-1
CASNYRVNNAEAFF,TGTGCCAGCAACTACAGGGTGAATAACGCTGAAGCTTTCTTT,TRBJ1-1,NA,NA,TRBV3-1/TRBV3-2
CASSYAADRRSPLHF,TGTGCCAGCAGTTACGCGGCAGACCGACGATCACCCCTCCACTTT,TRBJ1-6,once,NA,TRBV6-5
CASSRQAVTQWGYGYTF,TGTGCCAGCTCACGACAGGCCGTTACCCAGTGGGGTTATGGCTACACCTTC,TRBJ1-2,NA,NA,TRBV18
CASSLWSGGPLVNEQFF,TGTGCCAGCAGCTTGTGGTCGGGGGGGCCGTTGGTGAATGAGCAGTTCTTC,TRBJ2-1,NA,TRBD2,TRBV7-2
CASSLGANTEAFF,TGTGCCAGCTCACTAGGGGCGAACACTGAAGCTTTCTTT,TRBJ1-1,NA,NA,TRBV18
CAARQGAYNEQFF,TGTGCCGCCCGACAGGGGGCCTACAATGAGCAGTTCTTC,TRBJ2-1,NA,TRBD1,TRBV5-4
CASSSLLGREAPGELFF,TGCGCCAGCAGCTCCCTTTTGGGGCGGGAGGCCCCCGGGGAGCTGTTTTTT,TRBJ2-2,NA,TRBD2,TRBV5-1
CASSATENTEAFF,TGTGCCAGCAGTGCAACAGAGAACACTGAAGCTTTCTTT,TRBJ1-1,NA,NA,TRBV25-1
CASSLGWGTGDEQYF,TGTGCCAGCAGCTTAGGTTGGGGGACAGGCGACGAGCAGTACTTC,TRBJ2-7,NA,TRBD1,TRBV7-7
CAISGGAVPPSAYEQYF,TGTGCCATCAGTGGCGGAGCGGTTCCACCGAGCGCCTACGAGCAGTACTTC,TRBJ2-7,NA,NA,TRBV10-3
CASSYFTGTDTQYF,TGTGCCAGCAGTTATTTCACAGGGACAGATACGCAGTATTTT,TRBJ2-3,NA,NA,TRBV6-5
CASSQPLPGAYNEQFF,TGCGCCAGCAGCCAACCCCTTCCCGGGGCCTACAATGAGCAGTTCTTC,TRBJ2-1,NA,NA,TRBV5-1
CSASNQGREQYF,TGCAGTGCTAGTAACCAGGGCCGCGAGCAGTACTTC,TRBJ2-7,NA,NA,TRBV20-1
CATSGKGAVNEQYF,TGCGCCACCAGTGGTAAGGGAGCAGTCAACGAGCAGTACTTC,TRBJ2-7,NA,NA,TRBV23-1
CASQRTSGIDNEQFF,TGTGCCAGCCAGAGGACTAGCGGAATAGACAATGAGCAGTTCTTC,TRBJ2-1,NA,TRBD2,TRBV2
CASSFLPGNQPQHF,TGTGCCAGCAGCTTTCTTCCAGGGAATCAGCCCCAGCATTTT,TRBJ1-5,NA,NA,TRBV5-6
CASSKRNEAFF,TGTGCCAGCAGTAAGAGAAATGAAGCTTTCTTT,TRBJ1-1,NA,NA,TRBV6-5